These T cell receptor beta chains were read from a single sample in a study of blood T cell repertoires in COVID-19. Method: immunoSEQ multiplex PCR; TCRdb's copy keeps in-frame clones and lacks some. The table has some 120,000 clones, about nine tenths seen once. The sample taken for sequencing was peripheral blood. These receptors were collected from a human donor with active COVID-19. The donor label of this sample is uncertain. The CDR3 runs from the conserved cysteine through the conserved F or W. D genes are given only for firm matches. Some rows have no size entry. The others give once, few or many, or a class for an expanded clone.

>.|TRBJ2-1|TRBV6-6|.
TGTGCCAGCAGACCTTGGGGAGCCTACAATGAGCAGTTCTTC
CASRPWGAYNEQFF
>.|TRBJ2-1|TRBV24-1|.
TGTGCCACCAGTGACACCGGTGGGCCCTACAATGAGCAGTTCTTC
CATSDTGGPYNEQFF
>.|TRBJ1-1|TRBV6-5|TRBD1
TGTGCCAGCAGGAATACAGGGGACGGTGAAGCTTTCTTT
CASRNTGDGEAFF
>.|TRBJ1-5|TRBV7-2|.
TGTGCCAGCAGCCCCGAGCGACGAAATCAGCCCCAGCATTTT
CASSPERRNQPQHF
>few|TRBJ2-5|TRBV5-6|.
TGTGCCAGCAGCTTAATCAGGGCTCAAGAGACCCAGTACTTC
CASSLIRAQETQYF
>.|TRBJ2-3|TRBV7-2|TRBD1
TGTGCCAGCAGCTTATCGTCTAGGGGGCGAGGCACAGATACGCAGTATTTT
CASSLSSRGRGTDTQYF
>.|TRBJ2-7|TRBV7-8|.
TGTGCCAGCAGCTACAGGGTATTGGGCGAGCAGTACTTC
CASSYRVLGEQYF
>.|TRBJ2-1|TRBV6-2/TRBV6-3|.
TGTGCCAGCAGTCACGTTGGGGGGACGACTCGGAACAATGAGCAGTTCTTC
CASSHVGGTTRNNEQFF
>.|TRBJ1-2|TRBV19|TRBD1
TGTGCCAGTATCCAAAACCCCGGGGACAGTAGATATGGCTACACCTTC
CASIQNPGDSRYGYTF
>.|TRBJ2-2|TRBV19|TRBD2
TGTGCCAGTAGTATGAGACTAGCGGTCACCGGGGAGCTGTTTTTT
CASSMRLAVTGELFF
>.|TRBJ1-1|TRBV19|.
TGTGCCAGTAGTATAGAAAGAGGCAGCCAAGCTTTCTTT
CASSIERGSQAFF
>.|TRBJ1-2|TRBV18|TRBD1
TGTGCCAGCTCACTAAAGGGGACAGGGCTTAACTATGGCTACACCTTC
CASSLKGTGLNYGYTF
>.|TRBJ2-7|TRBV4-1|TRBD1
TGCGCCAGCAGCCAATCCCAGACAGGGGTTCTGTACGAGCAGTACTTC
CASSQSQTGVLYEQYF
>.|TRBJ2-1|TRBV9|TRBD2
TGTGCCAGCAGCGAGGCCCCACTAGCGGCTACCTACAATGAGCAGTTCTTC
CASSEAPLAATYNEQFF
>.|TRBJ1-2|TRBV18|.
.
CASSPFGPGKTYDGYTF
>once|TRBJ1-2|TRBV6-4|.
TGTGCCAGCAGTCCAACGGGTGGCGGCTACACCTTC
CASSPTGGGYTF